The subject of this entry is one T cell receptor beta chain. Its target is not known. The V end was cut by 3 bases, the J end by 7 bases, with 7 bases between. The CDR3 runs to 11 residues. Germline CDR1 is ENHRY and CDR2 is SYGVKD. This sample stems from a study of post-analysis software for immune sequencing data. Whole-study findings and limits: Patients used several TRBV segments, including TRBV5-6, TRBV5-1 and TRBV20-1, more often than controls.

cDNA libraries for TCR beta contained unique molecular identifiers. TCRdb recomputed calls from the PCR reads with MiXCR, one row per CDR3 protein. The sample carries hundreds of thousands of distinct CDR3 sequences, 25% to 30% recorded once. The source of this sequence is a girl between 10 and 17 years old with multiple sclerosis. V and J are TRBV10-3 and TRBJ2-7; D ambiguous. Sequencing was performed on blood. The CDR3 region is CAISDLEEQYF. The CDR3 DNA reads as TGTGCCATCAGTGACTTAGAAGAGCAGTACTTC.